The sequence of this TCR beta chain was determined in a study of blood T cell repertoires in COVID-19. At the level of the study: The origin of the acute and convalescent COVID-19 samples was the United States, Italy and Spain. PBMCs, B-cell-depleted T cells, or T cells were the source of the cDNA or gDNA that made up the material.

This CDR3 has 14 amino acids. Germline CDR1 reads SGHRS; CDR2 reads YFSETQ. Deletions cut 4 bases from V and 2 bases from J, with 13 bases between. This clone was detected only once. Source study methods: Amplification of reference gene primers provided the estimated nucleated cell counts. TCRdb's copy holds only in-frame clones and misses some; the assay was immunoSEQ multiplex PCR. V and J calls plus clone size are reproduced from that table; the DNA served to infer D and trimming. The repertoire holds about 260,000 clones, with around 89% as singletons. V usage is TRBV5-1 and J usage is TRBJ2-7; D not certain. Sequencing was carried out using peripheral blood. This receptor was taken from a woman between 35 and 50 years old with acute or convalescent COVID-19. The CDR3 protein is CASSVGESPYEQYV. The CDR3 bases are TGCGCCAGCAGCGTCGGTGAATCCCCCTACGAGCAGTACGTC.